A single sample is the source of the 25 T cell receptor beta chains below, sequenced in a study of preoperative IRX-2 immunotherapy in early breast cancer. Sequencing was performed with immunoSEQ multiplex PCR; in TCRdb, only in-frame clones are kept and a portion is missing. The profile shows about 24,000 clones, around 90% of them singletons. Treatment: preoperative locoregional IRX-2 cytokine immunotherapy. Specimen: tumor tissue, collected after IRX-2 immunotherapy. Receptors originate from a human donor with breast cancer.

The V and J genes are TRBV7-9 and TRBJ1-6; a weak D match, TRBD1 (6 bases). Looked up from germline, CDR1 is SEHNR and CDR2 is FQNEAQ (reference sequence). Trimming pared 8 bases from V and 7 bases from J, leaving 15 bases between. CDR3 length: 14 amino acids. The CDR3 DNA reads TGTGCCAGCGGCCCCCGGGGGGCAAATTCACCCCTCCACTTT. Translating gives CASGPRGANSPLHF. The variable domain in full, completed from reference TRBV7-9 and TRBJ1-6, reads DTGVSQNPRHKITKRGQNVTFRCDPISEHNRLYWYRQTLGQGPEFLTYFQNEAQLEKSRLLSDRFSAERPKGSFSTLEIQRTEQGDSAMYLCASGPRGANSPLHFGNGTRLTVT.

This clone has a single count. This chain connects TRBV10-3 to TRBJ2-1; 11 bases are shared with TRBD2. The CDR3 runs to 16 residues. V shed 0 bases, J shed 10 bases, and the junction held 8 bases outside the gene matches. The germline V gene encodes CDR1 ENHRY and CDR2 SYGVKD. CDR3 coding DNA: TGTGCCATCAGTGAGTCTAGCGGGGGGGTTTCTAACGAGCAGTTCTTC. This translates into CAISESSGGVSNEQFF.

The chain combines TRBV5-4 with TRBJ2-2; D gene ambiguous. The CDR3 is 13 amino acids. Looked up from germline, CDR1 is SGHNT and CDR2 is YYREEE (reference sequence). The V end was cut by 4 bases, the J end by 6 bases, with 10 bases between. CDR3 coding DNA: TGTGCCAGCAGCCCGGTGAGCGCCGGGGAGCTGTTTTTT. This translates into CASSPVSAGELFF.

The chain carries TRBV15 and TRBJ2-4, with 15 bases aligning to TRBD2. The CDR3 runs to 15 residues. Looked up from germline, CDR1 is LNHNV and CDR2 is YYDKDF (reference sequence). Germline trimming cut 7 bases from V and 4 bases from J; bases unmatched to any gene: 2. The CDR3 DNA reads TGTGCCACCAACGGACTAGCGGGGGGGAAAAACATTCAGTACTTC. This encodes CATNGLAGGKNIQYF.

V is TRBV7-2 and J is TRBJ1-5; weak D call: TRBD1 (6 bases). This CDR3 spans 15 amino acids. Trimming removed 2 bases from V and 6 bases from J, with 14 bases in between. Germline CDR1 is SGHTA and CDR2 is FQGNSA. This chain's CDR3 is CASSLWGGGGQPQHF. CDR3 DNA sequence: TGTGCCAGCAGCTTATGGGGAGGGGGTGGTCAGCCCCAGCATTTT.

This chain uses TRBV6-1 with TRBJ2-7; TRBD1 aligns across 9 bases. Germline V gene lookup returns CDR1 MNHNS and CDR2 SASEGT. The CDR3 extends over 13 amino acids. The junction had 8 bases not matched to a gene; V was cut back by 9 bases and J by 5 bases. The CDR3 nucleotides are TGTGCCAGTGTTGGACAGGGGAAGCACGAGCAGTACGTC. This translates into CASVGQGKHEQYV.

This chain links TRBV5-1 with TRBJ1-1; the match to TRBD1 covers 8 bases. This CDR3 comprises 14 residues. V was clipped by 0 bases and J by 7 bases; unmatched bases: 5. Germline assignment: CDR1 SGHRS and CDR2 YFSETQ. CDR3 coding DNA: TGCGCCAGCAGCTTGGGGACAGGGCTACTTGAAGCTTTCTTT. This sequence encodes CASSLGTGLLEAFF.

This chain links TRBV6-1 with TRBJ1-2; 8 nucleotides agree with TRBD1. V was clipped by 2 bases and J by 8 bases; unmatched bases: 4. CDR3 length equals 13 residues. The germline gives CDR1 MNHNS, CDR2 SASEGT. CDR3 sequence reads: CASSESTGDGYTF. As DNA, the CDR3 is TGTGCCAGCAGTGAATCGACAGGGGACGGCTACACCTTC.

The gene calls are TRBV11-2 and TRBJ2-1; D gene unclear. The V gene lost 1 base and the J gene lost 5 bases, with 3 bases spanning the gap. The germline V gene encodes CDR1 SGHAT and CDR2 FQNNGV. This CDR3 is built from 12 residues. CDR3 amino acids: CASSLVDNEQFF. The CDR3 nucleotides are TGTGCCAGCAGCTTAGTTGACAATGAGCAGTTCTTC.

This chain links TRBV6-5 with TRBJ1-6; 10 bases fit TRBD1. CDR3 length: 15 amino acids. In germline, CDR1 is MNHEY, CDR2 SVGAGI. V was clipped by 2 bases and J by 10 bases; unmatched bases: 5. In DNA, the CDR3 is TGTGCCAGCAGTTACCTGGGACAGGGGACCTCACCCCTCCACTTT. Encoded protein: CASSYLGQGTSPLHF.

The chain has TRBV19 and TRBJ1-5, with 8 bases matching TRBD1. V was clipped by 7 bases and J by 6 bases; unmatched bases: 5. The CDR3 is made up of 13 amino acids. CDR1 is LNHDA and CDR2 is SQIVND in the germline V gene (reference sequence). The CDR3, as DNA: TGTGCCAGTACCGGACAGGGAGGTCAGCCCCAGCATTTT. Its protein is CASTGQGGQPQHF.

V and J are TRBV6-1 and TRBJ1-5; D remains ambiguous. CDR1 MNHNS and CDR2 SASEGT come from the germline V gene. This CDR3 has 16 residues. The germline V and J ends were trimmed by 2 bases and 3 bases, with 14 bases remaining between them. The DNA of the CDR3 is TGTGCCAGCAGTGAAAGGGTAGGGCGGGACAATCAGCCCCAGCATTTT. Translated, it gives CASSERVGRDNQPQHF.

The V and J genes are TRBV29-1 and TRBJ2-4; 11 nucleotides line up with TRBD2. This CDR3 region has 18 residues. The V and J ends lost 6 bases and 1 base, in that order; junction bases with no gene match: 14. The germline gives CDR1 SQVTM, CDR2 ANQGSEA. The CDR3 bases are TGCAGCGTCCTCCACGGTAGCGGGGGGGCGGGGGCCAAAAACATTCAGTACTTC. Translation: CSVLHGSGGAGAKNIQYF.

CDR3 in DNA: TGTGCCAGCCCAGCCGGACAGGGAGACACTGAAGCTTTCTTT. This codes for CASPAGQGDTEAFF. V gene TRBV2 combines with J gene TRBJ1-1, with 8 bases fitting TRBD1. Germline CDR1 reads SNHLY; CDR2 reads FYNNEI. This CDR3 has 14 amino acids. V trimming: 8 bases; J trimming: 3 bases; junction bases outside the gene matches: 8.

This rearrangement joins TRBV6-6 to TRBJ1-2; the D is unclear. The CDR3 contains 12 residues. With 4 bases removed from V and 4 bases from J, the gap between germline ends came to 7 bases. Germline V gene data show CDR1 as MNHNY and CDR2 as SVGAGI (reference sequence). CDR3 sequence (DNA): TGTGCCAGCAGTTGGGTCAGCTATGGCTACACCTTC. Its translation: CASSWVSYGYTF.

The gene calls are TRBV5-6 and TRBJ1-1, with D possibly being TRBD1 (5 bases). The CDR3 length is 16 residues. Trimming took off 5 bases at V and 0 bases at J, with 17 bases between the two ends. The germline V gene has CDR1 SGHDT and CDR2 YYEEEE. This chain's CDR3 is CASSRGGVAVNTEAFF. The CDR3 region has the DNA TGTGCCAGCAGTAGGGGTGGGGTGGCGGTGAACACTGAAGCTTTCTTT.

The chain has TRBV5-6 and TRBJ2-7; 11 bases agree with TRBD2. Unmatched junction bases numbered 11, after V lost 5 bases and J lost 1 base. Germline V lookup: CDR1 SGHDT, CDR2 YYEEEE. This CDR3 is built from 17 residues. CDR3 nucleotide sequence: TGTGCCAGCAGGGCTAGCGGGGGGCCTTGGATTTCCTACGAGCAGTACGTC. It translates to CASRASGGPWISYEQYV.

The chain recombines TRBV7-9 with TRBJ1-1; D might be TRBD1 (5 bases). The germline V gene encodes CDR1 SEHNR and CDR2 FQNEAQ (reference sequence). The CDR3 is 16 amino acids. Trimming removed 4 bases at V and 3 bases at J, with 18 bases between. The CDR3 loop reads CASSSRQWGYDTEAFF. The CDR3 nucleotides read TGTGCCAGCAGCTCAAGACAGTGGGGTTATGACACTGAAGCTTTCTTT.

The chain carries TRBV28 and TRBJ2-7, with 10 bases fitting TRBD1. This CDR3 has 15 residues. Trimming cost V 5 bases and J 0 bases; bases outside gene matches: 4. Germline V lookup: CDR1 MDHEN, CDR2 SYDVKM. The CDR3 nucleotides read TGTGCCAGCAGTAAGGGACAGGGGAGCTCCTACGAGCAGTACGTC. Its translation is CASSKGQGSSYEQYV.

The chain uses TRBV19 and TRBJ1-2; perhaps TRBD1 as D (5 bases). Germline V gives CDR1 LNHDA, CDR2 SQIVND (reference sequence). This CDR3 has 17 residues. The V end was cut by 1 base, the J end by 3 bases, with 18 bases between. In DNA, the CDR3 is TGTGCCAGTAGTATAGCTGAAGCAGGGAAATTTTACTATGGCTACACCTTC. Its protein is CASSIAEAGKFYYGYTF.

The chain combines TRBV10-3 with TRBJ1-1, with 8 positions matching TRBD1. CDR1 is ENHRY and CDR2 is SYGVKD in the germline V gene. The CDR3 runs 16 residues. Trimming took 6 bases from V and 4 from J; bases not matched to a gene: 13. The CDR3 DNA follows: TGTGCCATCAGAACGTTCGGACAGGGTCAGGGCACTGAAGCTTTCTTT. Translated, it gives CAIRTFGQGQGTEAFF.

This chain connects TRBV5-1 to TRBJ2-5; D is uncertain. Per the germline V gene, CDR1 is SGHRS and CDR2 is YFSETQ. This CDR3 contains 11 residues. Trimming stripped 7 bases from V and 3 bases from J, with 7 bases between. The CDR3 DNA reads TGCGCCAGCTCAGAAGAAGAGACCCAGTACTTC. Its protein is CASSEEETQYF.

The chain couples TRBV18 to TRBJ2-3; TRBD1 is a possible D gene (6 bases). Germline CDR1 KGHSH, CDR2 LQKENI. The V end lost 1 base, the J end lost 7 bases, and 21 bases lay between the germline ends. The CDR3 runs 17 residues. The CDR3 region has the DNA TGTGCCAGCTCACCACGGCTCCTAGACAGGACCAGGAATACGCAGTATTTT. This translates into CASSPRLLDRTRNTQYF.

A note on this clone: At one end the junction does not follow the germline gene, possibly because of a read error. This chain links TRBV7-3 with TRBJ1-2; 7 bases agree with TRBD1. This CDR3 has 14 residues. Germline CDR1 reads SGHTA; CDR2 reads FQGTGA. CDR3 region: CVSSPIPQGGGYTF. CDR3 bases: TGTGTCAGCAGCCCTATACCCCAGGGGGGTGGCTACACCTTC.

This clone was counted between two and nine times. The rearrangement uses TRBV19 and TRBJ2-3, with D tentatively TRBD1 or TRBD2 (5 bases each). The germline CDR1 and CDR2 sequences are LNHDA and SQIVND (reference sequence). V dropped 2 bases and J dropped 2 bases, with 14 bases sitting between them. This CDR3 comprises 16 residues. The CDR3: CASSITGRATTDTQYF. The DNA of the CDR3 is TGTGCCAGTAGTATAACGGGACGGGCCACCACAGATACGCAGTATTTT.